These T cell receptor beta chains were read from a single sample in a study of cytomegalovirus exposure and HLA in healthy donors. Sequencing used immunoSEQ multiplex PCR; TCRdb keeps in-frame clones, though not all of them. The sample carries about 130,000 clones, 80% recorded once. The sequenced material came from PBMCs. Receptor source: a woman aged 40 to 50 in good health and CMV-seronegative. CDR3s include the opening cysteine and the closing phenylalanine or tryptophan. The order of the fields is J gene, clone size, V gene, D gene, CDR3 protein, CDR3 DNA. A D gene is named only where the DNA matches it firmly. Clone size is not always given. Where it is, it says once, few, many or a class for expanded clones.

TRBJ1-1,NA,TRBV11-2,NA,CASSLAGGLNTEAFF,TGTGCCAGCAGCTTAGCTGGGGGCCTGAACACTGAAGCTTTCTTT
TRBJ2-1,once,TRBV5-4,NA,CASSWDGGGEQFF,TGTGCCAGCAGCTGGGATGGAGGAGGCGAGCAGTTCTTC
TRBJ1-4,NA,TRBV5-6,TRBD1,CASRIQGMNEKLFF,TGTGCCAGCAGGATACAGGGGATGAATGAAAAACTGTTTTTT
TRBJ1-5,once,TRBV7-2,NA,CASSRGQNNQPQHF,TGTGCCAGCAGCCGAGGACAGAACAATCAGCCCCAGCATTTT
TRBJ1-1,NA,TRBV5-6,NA,CASSLAGVGTEAFF,TGTGCCAGCAGCTTGGCAGGGGTAGGGACTGAAGCTTTCTTT
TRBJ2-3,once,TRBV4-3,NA,CASSAASALSDTQYF,TGCGCCAGCAGCGCGGCCTCCGCCCTTTCAGATACGCAGTATTTT
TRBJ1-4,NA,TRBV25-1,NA,CASSETGRVNEKLFF,TGTGCCAGCAGTGAAACGGGCAGGGTTAATGAAAAACTGTTTTTT
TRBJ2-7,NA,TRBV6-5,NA,CASSADRFPYEQYF,TGTGCCAGCAGTGCAGACAGGTTCCCCTACGAGCAGTACTTC
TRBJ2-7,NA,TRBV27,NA,CASSSTDTVPFEQYF,TGTGCCAGCAGTTCAACCGACACCGTCCCCTTCGAGCAGTACTTC
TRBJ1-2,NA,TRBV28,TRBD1,CASLDRADYGYTF,TGTGCCAGCCTGGACAGGGCCGACTATGGCTACACCTTC
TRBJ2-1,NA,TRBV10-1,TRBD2,CASSEVSSGSDPYNEQFF,TGCGCCAGCAGTGAGGTTTCTAGCGGGAGTGATCCCTACAATGAGCAGTTCTTC
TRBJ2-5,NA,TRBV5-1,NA,CASSSSTGKETQYF,TGCGCCAGCAGCTCGTCCACAGGGAAAGAGACCCAGTACTTC
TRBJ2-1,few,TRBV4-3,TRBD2,CASSLGLAGRDEQFF,TGCGCCAGCAGCCTCGGACTAGCAGGGAGGGATGAGCAGTTCTTC
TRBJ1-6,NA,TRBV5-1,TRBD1,CASRLRGPGSPLHF,TGCGCCAGCAGATTAAGGGGGCCAGGATCACCCCTCCACTTT
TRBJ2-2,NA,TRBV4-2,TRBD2,CVSSPGTSFGELFF,TGTGTCAGCAGCCCCGGGACTAGCTTCGGGGAGCTGTTTTTT
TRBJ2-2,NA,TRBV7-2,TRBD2,CASSRGGDTGELFF,TGTGCCAGCAGCCGGGGGGGGGATACCGGGGAGCTGTTTTTT
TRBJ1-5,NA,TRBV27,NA,CPSRRLSPANQPQHF,TGTCCCAGCAGGCGATTATCTCCCGCCAATCAGCCCCAGCATTTT
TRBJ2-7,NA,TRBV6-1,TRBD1,CASSARGQGLIYEQYF,TGTGCCAGCAGTGCCCGAGGACAGGGCCTTATCTACGAGCAGTACTTC
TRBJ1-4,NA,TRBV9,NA,CASSGSFGEKLFF,TGTGCCAGCAGCGGCTCGTTCGGGGAAAAACTGTTTTTT
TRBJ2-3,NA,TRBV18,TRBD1,CASSPGQGADTQYF,TGTGCCAGCTCACCGGGGCAGGGGGCTGATACGCAGTATTTT
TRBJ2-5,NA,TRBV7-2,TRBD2,CASSLGAGGETQYF,TGTGCCAGCAGCTTGGGGGCGGGGGGAGAGACCCAGTACTTC
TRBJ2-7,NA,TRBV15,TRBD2,CATSRGKLAGAYEQYF,TGTGCCACCAGCAGGGGAAAACTAGCGGGGGCCTACGAGCAGTACTTC
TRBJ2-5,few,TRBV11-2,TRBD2,CASSLLAGGLGETQYF,TGTGCCAGCAGCCTACTAGCGGGGGGGCTCGGAGAGACCCAGTACTTC
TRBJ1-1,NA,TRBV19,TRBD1,CASSPTGGRMNTEAFF,TGTGCCAGTAGCCCAACAGGGGGAAGAATGAACACTGAAGCTTTCTTT
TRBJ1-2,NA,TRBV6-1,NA,CASSEGFGGRGYGYTF,TGTGCCAGCAGTGAAGGATTCGGGGGAAGGGGCTATGGCTACACCTTC
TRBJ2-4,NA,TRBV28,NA,CASSPRQVSKNIQYF,TGTGCCAGCAGTCCCCGACAGGTCTCCAAAAACATTCAGTACTTC
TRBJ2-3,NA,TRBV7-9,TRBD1,CSSTNTGGQPTDTQYF,TGTTCCAGCACCAATACAGGGGGTCAGCCCACAGATACGCAGTATTTT
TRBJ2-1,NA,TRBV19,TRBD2,CASRGLAGYNEQFF,TGTGCCAGTCGGGGACTAGCGGGGTACAATGAGCAGTTCTTC
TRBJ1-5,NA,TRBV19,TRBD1,CASSMVGTGPDQPQHF,TGTGCCAGTAGTATGGTGGGGACAGGGCCCGATCAGCCCCAGCATTTT
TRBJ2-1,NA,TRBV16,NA,CASSQLGDLNEQFF,TGTGCCAGCAGCCAATTAGGGGACTTAAATGAGCAGTTCTTC
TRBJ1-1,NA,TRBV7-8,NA,CASSLGRNTEAFF,TGTGCCAGCAGCTTAGGCAGGAACACTGAAGCTTTCTTT
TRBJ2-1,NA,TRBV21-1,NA,CASSKAPSGGTGRQFF,TGTGCCAGCAGCAAGGCCCCTAGCGGGGGTACTGGTAGGCAGTTCTTC
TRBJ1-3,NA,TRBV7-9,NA,CASSLPTVLGNTIYF,TGTGCCAGCAGCCTGCCGACAGTCCTTGGAAACACCATATATTTT
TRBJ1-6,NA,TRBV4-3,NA,CASSQEEGNNSPLHF,TGCGCCAGCAGCCAAGAGGAGGGTAATAATTCACCCCTCCACTTT
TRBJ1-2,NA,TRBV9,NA,CASSVQGTYGYTF,TGTGCCAGCAGCGTACAGGGAACCTATGGCTACACCTTC
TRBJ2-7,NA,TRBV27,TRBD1,CASSLTGQGSYEQYF,TGTGCCAGCAGTTTAACGGGACAGGGCTCCTACGAGCAGTACTTC
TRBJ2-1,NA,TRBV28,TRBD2,CASRDGKLAGAGEQFF,TGTGCCAGCAGAGACGGGAAACTAGCGGGAGCGGGTGAGCAGTTCTTC
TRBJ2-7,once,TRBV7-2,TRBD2,CASSLASGRDSYEQYF,TGTGCCAGCAGCTTAGCGTCCGGGAGGGACTCCTACGAGCAGTACTTC
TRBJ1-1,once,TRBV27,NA,CASSDTGKNTEAFF,TGTGCCAGCAGTGATACAGGAAAGAACACTGAAGCTTTCTTT
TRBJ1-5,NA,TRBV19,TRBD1,CASSIRRGQESSQPQHF,TGTGCCAGTAGTATACGCCGGGGACAGGAGAGTAGCCAGCCCCAGCATTTT
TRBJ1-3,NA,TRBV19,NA,CASSITAGGGNTIYF,TGTGCCAGTAGTATAACGGCCGGGGGGGGAAACACCATATATTTT
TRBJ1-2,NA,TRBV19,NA,CASSTTTTGYYGYTF,TGTGCCAGTAGTACCACCACGACAGGATACTATGGCTACACCTTC
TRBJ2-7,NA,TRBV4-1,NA,CASSQDGGTVAYEQYF,TGCGCCAGCAGCCAAGATGGCGGGACGGTAGCCTACGAGCAGTACTTC
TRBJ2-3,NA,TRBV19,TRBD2,CATHSGAIPTDTQYF,TGTGCCACCCATAGCGGGGCCATCCCCACAGATACGCAGTATTTT
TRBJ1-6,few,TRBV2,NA,CASSGYGSPLHF,TGTGCCAGCAGTGGATACGGTTCACCCCTCCACTTT
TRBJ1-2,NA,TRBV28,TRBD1,CASSPPGGHGYTF,TGTGCCAGCAGTCCGCCAGGGGGGCATGGCTACACCTTC
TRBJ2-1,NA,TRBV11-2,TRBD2,CASSLEGLAGGNGQFF,TGTGCCAGCAGCTTAGAGGGCCTAGCGGGGGGGAACGGGCAGTTCTTC
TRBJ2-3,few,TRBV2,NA,CASSSLAGTDTQYF,TGTGCCAGCAGCTCCCTTGCGGGCACAGATACGCAGTATTTT
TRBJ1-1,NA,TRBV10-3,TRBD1,CANSGTGKTEAFF,TGTGCCAACTCCGGGACAGGGAAGACTGAAGCTTTCTTT
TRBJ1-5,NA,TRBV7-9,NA,CASSPEGVGQPQHF,TGTGCCAGCAGCCCCGAGGGTGTGGGCCAGCCCCAGCATTTT
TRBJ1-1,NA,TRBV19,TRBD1,CASARFGTGEVAFF,TGTGCCAGTGCCCGATTTGGGACAGGGGAGGTAGCTTTCTTT
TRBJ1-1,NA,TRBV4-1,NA,CASSQGQSNTEAFF,TGCGCCAGCAGCCAAGGACAGTCGAACACTGAAGCTTTCTTT
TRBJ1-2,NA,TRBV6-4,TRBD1,CASSDHRIDRDYGYTF,TGTGCCAGCAGTGACCACCGAATAGACAGGGACTATGGCTACACCTTC
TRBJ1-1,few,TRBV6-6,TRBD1,CASSGTGGSEAFF,TGTGCCAGCAGCGGGACAGGAGGATCTGAAGCTTTCTTT
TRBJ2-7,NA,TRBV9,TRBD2,CASSGSGRASEDEQYF,TGTGCCAGCAGCGGGAGCGGGAGGGCCTCTGAGGACGAGCAGTACTTC
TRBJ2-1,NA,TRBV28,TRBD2,CASSLKGLAGFF,TGTGCCAGCAGTTTAAAGGGACTAGCGGGTTTCTTC
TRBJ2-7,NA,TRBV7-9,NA,CSSSLGQLQGFTFYEQYF,TGTTCCAGCAGCTTAGGACAGCTACAGGGCTTTACCTTTTACGAGCAGTACTTC
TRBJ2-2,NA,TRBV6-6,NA,CASIRPGPGELFF,TGTGCCAGCATCAGGCCAGGCCCCGGGGAGCTGTTTTTT
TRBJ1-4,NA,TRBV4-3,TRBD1,CASSQDRTGVGEKLFF,TGCGCCAGCAGCCAAGATCGGACAGGGGTTGGTGAAAAACTGTTTTTT